The T cell receptor (beta chain) described here comes from a study of preoperative IRX-2 immunotherapy in early breast cancer. The CDR3 sequence is 15 residues long. The germline V gene has CDR1 SGHRS and CDR2 YFSETQ. With V trimmed by 3 bases and J by 3 bases, 2 bases remained unmatched. Here immunoSEQ multiplex PCR was the method, and the copy in TCRdb shows in-frame clones only, minus some. The top ten hold roughly 1.1% of the sample, which has more than 35,000 clones, 60% to 80% seen once. Treatment noted: preoperative locoregional IRX-2 cytokine immunotherapy. Patients received preoperative, locoregional IRX-2 cytokine immunotherapy in a phase Ib study.

The chain couples TRBV5-1 to TRBJ1-3, with 11 nucleotides matching TRBD1. This specimen consisted of tumor tissue, obtained after IRX-2 immunotherapy. This TCR derives from a human donor with breast cancer. CDR3 sequence reads: CASSSGQGDGNTIYF. CDR3 DNA sequence: TGCGCCAGCAGCTCGGGACAGGGGGATGGAAACACCATATATTTT.